This TCR beta chain was observed in a study of blood T cell repertoires in COVID-19. About the study: Donors in the United States, Italy and Spain gave samples during acute or convalescent COVID-19. The cDNA or gDNA used as material had been derived from T cells, B-cell-depleted T cells, or PBMCs.

As handled by the study authors: By means of reference gene primer amplification, nucleated cell counts were estimated. The repertoire was sequenced with immunoSEQ multiplex PCR; TCRdb's copy has only in-frame clones and lacks some. For V, J and clone size, that table is used; D and trimming come from the DNA. Of around 49,000 clones listed, around 92% are singletons. The V end lost 0 bases, the J end lost 7 bases, and 9 bases lay between the germline ends. The germline CDR1 and CDR2 sequences are SNHLY and FYNNEI. CDR3 length: 13 amino acids. Sequencing was performed on peripheral blood. This sequence originates from a human donor in a cohort sampled during active COVID-19. J is TRBJ1-2 and V is TRBV2; D unresolved. This CDR3 is CASSEARASGYTF. The CDR3 DNA follows: TGTGCCAGCAGTGAAGCGAGGGCAAGTGGCTACACCTTC.